This section outlines one TCR beta chain sequence together with its context. This sample stems from a study of T cell changes during pregnancy in multiple sclerosis. The assay was immunoSEQ multiplex PCR, and TCRdb's table has in-frame clones only and misses some. Of 35,000 to 55,000 clones listed, 75% to 90% are singletons. V was pared by 4 bases and J by 0 bases, with 10 bases between. This CDR3 region has 14 residues. Germline CDR1 is SGHRS and CDR2 is YFSETQ. The clonotype comes from a female donor in good health, enrolled as a control in a pregnancy study. The V and J genes are TRBV5-1 and TRBJ1-1; D ambiguous. The sample in question was peripheral blood, obtained in the second trimester of pregnancy. CDR3 in amino acids: CASSREQLNTEAFF. The CDR3 bases are TGCGCCAGCAGCAGGGAGCAGTTGAACACTGAAGCTTTCTTT.